A selection of T cell receptor beta chains follows, all from one sample in a study of vaccination effects on CD4 cells after COVID-19. Data came from immunoSEQ multiplex PCR; TCRdb stores just in-frame clones and leaves some out. The top ten clones hold roughly 7.7% of a sample with about 40,000 clones, around two thirds of them seen once. Which antigens these TCRs recognize remains unknown. The sequencing here drew on CD4+ T cells from PBMCs cultured without peptide, taken after COVID-19 vaccination. These receptors all come from a human donor who received a COVID-19 vaccine. The CDR3 runs from the conserved cysteine through the conserved F or W. D genes are given only for firm matches. Only part of the rows carry a size: once, few, many, or a class if the clone is expanded.

TRBJ2-7,TRBV11-2,few,.,TGTGCCAGCAGCCGTTCCTACGAGCAGTACTTC,CASSRSYEQYF
TRBJ2-7,TRBV11-2,.,.,TGTGCCAGCAGCGCGACTAGATTGGGCAGGGACGAGCAGTACTTC,CASSATRLGRDEQYF
TRBJ1-2,TRBV3-1/TRBV3-2,few,.,TGTGCCAGCAGCCTGTACCCGTATGGCTACACCTTC,CASSLYPYGYTF
TRBJ2-5,TRBV12-3/TRBV12-4,.,.,TGTGCCAGCAGTTCGAATAGTGTAGAGACCCAGTACTTC,CASSSNSVETQYF
TRBJ1-1,TRBV6-2/TRBV6-3,.,TRBD1,TGTGCCAGCAGCCCGGCCGGGCTTCGACAGGGCGGAATGAACACTGAAGCTTTCTTT,CASSPAGLRQGGMNTEAFF
TRBJ1-4,TRBV4-1,few,.,TGCGCCAGCAGCCAGTTTAACAGGGCTAATGAAAAACTGTTTTTT,CASSQFNRANEKLFF
TRBJ1-1,TRBV3-1/TRBV3-2,.,.,TGTGCCAGCAGCCAGACGCCGACAGTCACTGAAGCTTTCTTT,CASSQTPTVTEAFF
TRBJ2-7,TRBV27,.,TRBD1,TGTGCCAGCAGTTGGGGGACAGGGGCTCCGTCCGAGCAGTACTTC,CASSWGTGAPSEQYF
TRBJ1-6,TRBV5-4,.,TRBD1,TGTGCCAGCAGCCCTACCGGACAGGGAAGGAATTCACCCCTCCACTTT,CASSPTGQGRNSPLHF
TRBJ2-3,TRBV5-1,once,.,TGCGCCAGCAGCTTAGGGGCCAGCACAGATACGCAGTATTTT,CASSLGASTDTQYF
TRBJ2-1,TRBV5-1,.,TRBD2,TGCGCCAGCAGCTTAGGGCTAGCGGGGGGGCCTTGGAATGAGCAGTTCTTC,CASSLGLAGGPWNEQFF
TRBJ1-1,TRBV5-6,.,.,TGTGCCAGCAGCTTGGCCTTCCTAGCAAACACTGAAGCTTTCTTT,CASSLAFLANTEAFF
TRBJ1-2,TRBV5-8,.,.,TGTGCCAGCAGCTTGTTGCCAGCCTACTCCGGTAATGGCTACACCTTC,CASSLLPAYSGNGYTF
TRBJ2-3,TRBV19,.,.,TGTGCCAGTAGTATAGGGACAGCCACAGATACGCAGTATTTT,CASSIGTATDTQYF
TRBJ2-1,TRBV10-1,.,TRBD1,TGCGCCAGCAGCGGGACAGCGTTCAATGAGCAGTTCTTC,CASSGTAFNEQFF
TRBJ2-7,TRBV5-1,few,.,TGCGCCAGCAGCTTGGAATACGAGCAGTACTTC,CASSLEYEQYF
TRBJ1-1,TRBV24-1,few,.,TGTGCCACCAGTGACCGGGGTGGTACTGGAGCTTTCTTT,CATSDRGGTGAFF
TRBJ2-2,TRBV15,.,TRBD1,TGTGCCACCAGGCCCAAAACGGGACAGGGGATAATCGGGGAGCTGTTTTTT,CATRPKTGQGIIGELFF
TRBJ2-3,TRBV5-6,.,.,TGTGCCAGCAGCTTCTTCGATAGGGGCACAGATACGCAGTATTTT,CASSFFDRGTDTQYF
TRBJ1-1,TRBV12-3/TRBV12-4,.,.,TGTGCCAGCAGTTTAGTTCTGAACACTGAAGCTTTCTTT,CASSLVLNTEAFF
TRBJ1-5,TRBV15,.,.,TGTGCCACCAGTAACGGGGGCCTTGGGGGTAGGCCCCAGCATTTT,CATSNGGLGGRPQHF
TRBJ2-6,TRBV18,.,TRBD1,TGTGCCAGCTCCTTGGGACAGGGGTATCACTCTGGGGCCAACGTCCTGACTTTC,CASSLGQGYHSGANVLTF
TRBJ1-2,TRBV18,.,.,TGTGCCAGCTCACCACCGGCGATCGGGGGCTACACCTTC,CASSPPAIGGYTF
TRBJ2-5,TRBV5-1,.,.,TGCGCCAGCAGCTCAGAGGGGACGACCCAAGAGACCCAGTACTTC,CASSSEGTTQETQYF
TRBJ1-2,TRBV7-9,.,TRBD1,TGTGCCAGCAGCGCACCGGGACAGGGGGGATATGGCTACACCTTC,CASSAPGQGGYGYTF
TRBJ1-1,TRBV7-9,once,.,TGTGCCAGCAGCTTACAAGGCAGTTCCACTGAAGCTTTCTTT,CASSLQGSSTEAFF
TRBJ2-2,TRBV4-1,few,TRBD1,TGCGCCAGCAGCAAAAGGACAGGGGCGAACACCGGGGAGCTGTTTTTT,CASSKRTGANTGELFF
TRBJ2-3,TRBV3-1/TRBV3-2,.,.,TGTGCCAGCAGCCCCGGGTCCCAAGATACGCAGTATTTT,CASSPGSQDTQYF
TRBJ2-1,TRBV9,few,.,TGTGCCAGCAGCGTATCGGGAGCGAGCGATGAGCAGTTCTTC,CASSVSGASDEQFF
TRBJ1-6,TRBV18,.,.,TGTGCCAGCTCACCGGGCAGGCACGTGGGTTCACCCCTCCACTTT,CASSPGRHVGSPLHF
TRBJ1-3,TRBV2,.,.,TGTGCCAGCAGTGAATCGGTTTGGGAGGGGTATGGAAACACCATATATTTT,CASSESVWEGYGNTIYF
TRBJ2-3,TRBV30,.,.,TGTGCCTGGAGCCTAGGCCCGGGGAGAGGGGATACGCAGTATTTT,CAWSLGPGRGDTQYF
TRBJ2-7,TRBV6-2/TRBV6-3,.,TRBD2,TGTGCCAGCAGTTATGGGGGGGGCGAGCAGTACTTC,CASSYGGGEQYF
TRBJ1-1,TRBV2,.,.,TGTGCCAGCAGTGAATTTGTTTTGGGCGGGGAGGATGAAGCTTTCTTT,CASSEFVLGGEDEAFF
TRBJ1-2,TRBV11-2,few,TRBD1,TGTGCCAGCAGCTTCATCGCCAGGGGGCACGGCTACACCTTC,CASSFIARGHGYTF
TRBJ2-7,TRBV27,many,.,TGTGCCAGCAGTTTAGGGTTTGGGGCAGGGACATCTTACGAGCAGTACTTC,CASSLGFGAGTSYEQYF
TRBJ1-1,TRBV10-3,.,.,TGTGCCATCAGTGAGTCGGTAGCAAAAAACACTGAAGCTTTCTTT,CAISESVAKNTEAFF
TRBJ2-6,TRBV4-2,.,.,TGTGCCAGCAGCCAAGACTCTGGGGCCAACGTCCTGACTTTC,CASSQDSGANVLTF
TRBJ2-1,TRBV5-8,few,TRBD2,TGTGCCAGCAGCTCCGGGACTAGCGGGGCTTACAATGAGCAGTTCTTC,CASSSGTSGAYNEQFF
TRBJ1-5,TRBV12-3/TRBV12-4,.,.,TGTGCCAGCAGTTTCGGCGGTTGGTCCCAGCATTTT,CASSFGGWSQHF
TRBJ1-3,TRBV24-1,.,TRBD1,TGTGCCACCAGTGATTTCGACAGGGGGCTCGGGTCTGGAAACACCATATATTTT,CATSDFDRGLGSGNTIYF
TRBJ1-2,TRBV2,.,.,TGTGCCAGCAGGGGGGGAGATGGCTACACCTTC,CASRGGDGYTF
TRBJ1-2,TRBV7-9,few,.,TGTGCCAGCAGCTCTGGCAGATTCTATGGCTACACCTTC,CASSSGRFYGYTF
TRBJ1-5,TRBV19,.,.,TGTGCCAGTAGTATAGTTTGGAGGGCGCGTGATCAGCCCCAGCATTTT,CASSIVWRARDQPQHF
TRBJ1-6,TRBV5-4,.,TRBD1,TGTGCCAGCAGCTTGATGGGGACAGGGGTATCACCCCTCCACTTT,CASSLMGTGVSPLHF
TRBJ1-4,TRBV10-1,.,.,TGCGCCAGCAGTGAGTCGCAGGGGCCCGGTGAAAAACTGTTTTTT,CASSESQGPGEKLFF
TRBJ2-2,TRBV5-1,.,TRBD2,TGCGCCAGCAGCGGTGCAGCGGGGGGGGGCACCGGGGAGCTGTTTTTT,CASSGAAGGGTGELFF
TRBJ2-7,TRBV5-4,.,.,TGTGCCAGCAGCTTGGAACCTGTATACGAGCAGTACTTC,CASSLEPVYEQYF
TRBJ2-5,TRBV27,.,.,TGTGCCAGCAGTTTACGGGGCGGGACCCAGTACTTC,CASSLRGGTQYF
TRBJ2-6,TRBV7-9,.,.,TGTGCCGACTCTGGGGCCAACGTCCTGACTTTC,CADSGANVLTF
TRBJ2-5,TRBV5-4,.,.,TGTGCCAGCAGCCAAAAGGTACAAGAAACCCAGTACTTC,CASSQKVQETQYF
TRBJ1-1,TRBV13,.,.,TGTGCCAGCGGGACATTGAACACTGAAGCTTTCTTT,CASGTLNTEAFF
TRBJ1-1,TRBV5-1,.,.,TGCGCCAGCAGCTTACAGTGGGGAAACACTGAAGCTTTCTTT,CASSLQWGNTEAFF
TRBJ2-1,TRBV7-8,.,.,TGTGCCAGCAGCTTAGAGGAACGCCGGAGCAAGTTCTTC,CASSLEERRSKFF
TRBJ2-5,TRBV2,.,.,TGTGCCAGCAGATGGAGGACGGCGTCCCTTAAACAAGAGACCCAGTACTTC,CASRWRTASLKQETQYF